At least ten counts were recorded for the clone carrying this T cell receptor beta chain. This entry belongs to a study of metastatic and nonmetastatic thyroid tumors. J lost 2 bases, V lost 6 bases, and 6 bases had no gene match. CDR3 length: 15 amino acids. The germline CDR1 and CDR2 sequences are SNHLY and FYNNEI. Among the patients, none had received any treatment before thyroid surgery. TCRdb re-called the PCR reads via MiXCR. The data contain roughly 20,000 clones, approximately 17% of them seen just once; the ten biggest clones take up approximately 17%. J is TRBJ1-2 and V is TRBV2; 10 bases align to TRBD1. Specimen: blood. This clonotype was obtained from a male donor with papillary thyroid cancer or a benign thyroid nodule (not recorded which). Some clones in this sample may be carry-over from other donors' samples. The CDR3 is CASSVPGQGNYGYTF. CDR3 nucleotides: TGTGCCAGCAGCGTCCCGGGACAGGGGAACTATGGCTACACCTTC.